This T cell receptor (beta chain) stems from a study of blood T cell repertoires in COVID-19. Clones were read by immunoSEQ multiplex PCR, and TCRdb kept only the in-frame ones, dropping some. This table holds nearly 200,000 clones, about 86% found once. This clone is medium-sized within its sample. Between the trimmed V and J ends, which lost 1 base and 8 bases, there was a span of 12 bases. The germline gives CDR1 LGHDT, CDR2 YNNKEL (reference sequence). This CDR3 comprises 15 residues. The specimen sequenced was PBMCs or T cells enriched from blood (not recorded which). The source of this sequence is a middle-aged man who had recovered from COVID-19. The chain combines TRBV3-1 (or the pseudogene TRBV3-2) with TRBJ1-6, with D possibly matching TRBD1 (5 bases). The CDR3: CASSQAGRRDSPLHF. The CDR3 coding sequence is TGTGCCAGCAGCCAAGCAGGGCGTAGGGATTCACCCCTCCACTTT.